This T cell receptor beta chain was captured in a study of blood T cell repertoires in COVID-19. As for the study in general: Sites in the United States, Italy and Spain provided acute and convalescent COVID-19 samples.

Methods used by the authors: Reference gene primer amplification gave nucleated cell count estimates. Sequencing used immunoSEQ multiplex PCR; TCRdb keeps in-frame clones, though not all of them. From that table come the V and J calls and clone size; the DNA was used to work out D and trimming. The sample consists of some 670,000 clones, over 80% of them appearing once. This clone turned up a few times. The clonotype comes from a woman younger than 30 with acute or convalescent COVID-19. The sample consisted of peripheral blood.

In DNA, the CDR3 is TGTGCCAGCAATCCGTGGACCGACAGTGAAGCTTTCTTT. It yields the protein CASNPWTDSEAFF. This chain joins TRBV12-3 or TRBV12-4 and TRBJ1-1; TRBD1 might be the D (5 bases). The length of the CDR3 is 13 residues. V lost 7 bases and J lost 7, with 16 bases in between.